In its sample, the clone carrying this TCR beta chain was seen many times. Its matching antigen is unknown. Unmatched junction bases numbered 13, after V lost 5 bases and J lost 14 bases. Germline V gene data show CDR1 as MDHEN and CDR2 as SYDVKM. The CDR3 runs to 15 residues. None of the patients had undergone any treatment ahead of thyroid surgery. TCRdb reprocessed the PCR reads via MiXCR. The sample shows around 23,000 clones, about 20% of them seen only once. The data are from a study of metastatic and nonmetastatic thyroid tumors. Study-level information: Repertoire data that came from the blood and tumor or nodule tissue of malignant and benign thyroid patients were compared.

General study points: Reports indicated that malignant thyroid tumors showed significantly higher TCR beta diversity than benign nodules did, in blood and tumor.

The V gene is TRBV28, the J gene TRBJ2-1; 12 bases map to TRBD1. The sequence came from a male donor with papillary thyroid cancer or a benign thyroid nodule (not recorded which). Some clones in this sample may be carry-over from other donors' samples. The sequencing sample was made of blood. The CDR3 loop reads CASSPPSGQGAIKFF. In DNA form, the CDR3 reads TGTGCCAGCAGTCCCCCCTCGGGACAGGGGGCCATTAAGTTCTTC.